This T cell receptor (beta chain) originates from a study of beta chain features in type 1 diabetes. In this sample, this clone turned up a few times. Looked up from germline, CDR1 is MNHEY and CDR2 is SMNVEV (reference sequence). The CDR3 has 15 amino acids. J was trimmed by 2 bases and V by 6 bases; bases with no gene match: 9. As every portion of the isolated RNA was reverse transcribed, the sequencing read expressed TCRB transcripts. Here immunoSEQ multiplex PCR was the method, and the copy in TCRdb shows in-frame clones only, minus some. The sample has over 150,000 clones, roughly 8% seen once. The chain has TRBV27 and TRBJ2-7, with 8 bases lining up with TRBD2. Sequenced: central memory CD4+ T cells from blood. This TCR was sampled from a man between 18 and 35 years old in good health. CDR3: CASRGGLAVAYEQYF. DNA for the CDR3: TGTGCCAGCAGAGGCGGACTAGCCGTTGCCTACGAGCAGTACTTC.